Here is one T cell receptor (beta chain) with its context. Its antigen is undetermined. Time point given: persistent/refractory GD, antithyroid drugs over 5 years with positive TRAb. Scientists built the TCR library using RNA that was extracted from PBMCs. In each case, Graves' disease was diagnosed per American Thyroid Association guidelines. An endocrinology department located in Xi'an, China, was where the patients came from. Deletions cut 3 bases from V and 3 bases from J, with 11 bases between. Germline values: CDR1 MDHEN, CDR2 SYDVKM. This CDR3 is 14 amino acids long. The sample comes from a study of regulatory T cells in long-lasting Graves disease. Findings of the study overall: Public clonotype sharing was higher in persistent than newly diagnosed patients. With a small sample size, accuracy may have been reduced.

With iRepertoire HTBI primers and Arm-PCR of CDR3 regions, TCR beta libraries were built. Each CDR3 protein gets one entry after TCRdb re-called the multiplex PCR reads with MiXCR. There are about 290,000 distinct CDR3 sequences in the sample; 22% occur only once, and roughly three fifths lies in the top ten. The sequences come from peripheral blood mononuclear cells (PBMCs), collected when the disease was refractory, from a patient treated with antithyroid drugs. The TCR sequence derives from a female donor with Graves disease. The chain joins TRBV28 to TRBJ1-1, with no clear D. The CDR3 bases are TGTGCCAGCAGTTTTGAGAGATTGGACACTGAAGCTTTCTTT. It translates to CASSFERLDTEAFF. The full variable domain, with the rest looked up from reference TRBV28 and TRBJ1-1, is DVKVTQSSRYLVKRTGEKVFLECVQDMDHENMFWYRQDPGLGLRLIYFSYDVKMKEKGDIPEGYSVSREKKERFSLILESASTNQTSMYLCASSFERLDTEAFFGQGTRLTVV.